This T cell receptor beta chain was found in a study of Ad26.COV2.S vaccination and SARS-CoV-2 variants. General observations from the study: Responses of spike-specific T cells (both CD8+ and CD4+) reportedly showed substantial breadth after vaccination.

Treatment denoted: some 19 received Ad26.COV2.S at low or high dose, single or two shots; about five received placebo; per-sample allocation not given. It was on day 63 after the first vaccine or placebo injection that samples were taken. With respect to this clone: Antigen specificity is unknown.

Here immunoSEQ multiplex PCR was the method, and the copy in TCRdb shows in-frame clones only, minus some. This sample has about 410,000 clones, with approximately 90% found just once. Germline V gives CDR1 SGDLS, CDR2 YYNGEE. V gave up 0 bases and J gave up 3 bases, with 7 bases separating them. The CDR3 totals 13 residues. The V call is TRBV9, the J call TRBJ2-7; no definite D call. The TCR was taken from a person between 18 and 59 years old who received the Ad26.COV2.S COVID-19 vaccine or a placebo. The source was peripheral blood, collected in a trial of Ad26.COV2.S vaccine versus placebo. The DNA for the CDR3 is TGTGCCAGCAGCGTAGCGCCTTACTACGAGCAGTACTTC. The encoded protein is CASSVAPYYEQYF. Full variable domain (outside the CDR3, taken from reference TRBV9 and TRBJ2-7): DSGVTQTPKHLITATGQRVTLRCSPRSGDLSVYWYQQSLDQGLQFLIQYYNGEERAKGNILERFSAQQFPDLHSELNLSSLELGDSALYFCASSVAPYYEQYFGPGTRLTVT.